This T cell receptor beta chain is drawn from a study of blood T cell repertoires in COVID-19. Study in general: In each case, the material was cDNA or gDNA derived from T cells, B-cell-depleted T cells, or PBMCs.

Clones were sequenced by immunoSEQ multiplex PCR, and TCRdb holds only the in-frame ones, with some missing. The sample lists under 400,000 clones, 88% occurring once. Germline V lookup: CDR1 MNHEY, CDR2 SVGAGI. This CDR3 is built from 13 residues. The J segment lost 4 bases and the V segment lost 8 bases, leaving 4 bases of the junction unmatched. This chain uses TRBV6-5 with TRBJ2-2; 7 bases fit TRBD1. The sequence derives from a woman aged 25-40 years with COVID-19, enrolled during active disease. The sample taken for sequencing was peripheral blood. CDR3 bases: TGTGCCAGCGGACAGGCGTTCACCGGGGAGCTGTTTTTT. Translated, it gives CASGQAFTGELFF.